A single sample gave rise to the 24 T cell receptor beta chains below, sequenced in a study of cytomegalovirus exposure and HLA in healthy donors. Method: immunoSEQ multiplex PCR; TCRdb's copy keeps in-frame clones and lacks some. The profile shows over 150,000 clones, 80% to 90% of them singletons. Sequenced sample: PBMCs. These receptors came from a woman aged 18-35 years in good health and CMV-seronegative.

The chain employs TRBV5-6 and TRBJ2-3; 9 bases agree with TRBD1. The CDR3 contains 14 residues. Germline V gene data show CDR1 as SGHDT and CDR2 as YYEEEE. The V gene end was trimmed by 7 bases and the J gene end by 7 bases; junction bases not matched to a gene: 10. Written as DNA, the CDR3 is TGTGCCAGCTGCCCAGGGACAGGGTCCTATACGCAGTATTTT. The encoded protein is CASCPGTGSYTQYF.

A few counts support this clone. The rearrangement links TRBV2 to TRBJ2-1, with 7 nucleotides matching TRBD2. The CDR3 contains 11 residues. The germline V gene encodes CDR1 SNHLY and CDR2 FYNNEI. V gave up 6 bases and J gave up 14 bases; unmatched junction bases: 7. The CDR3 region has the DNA TGTGCCAGCAGGACACGGGGGGTGGAGTTCTTC. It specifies CASRTRGVEFF. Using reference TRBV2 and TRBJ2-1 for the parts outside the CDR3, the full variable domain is EPEVTQTPSHQVTQMGQEVILRCVPISNHLYFYWYRQILGQKVEFLVSFYNNEISEKSEIFDDQFSVERPDGSNFTLKIRSTKLEDSAMYFCASRTRGVEFFGPGTRLTVL.

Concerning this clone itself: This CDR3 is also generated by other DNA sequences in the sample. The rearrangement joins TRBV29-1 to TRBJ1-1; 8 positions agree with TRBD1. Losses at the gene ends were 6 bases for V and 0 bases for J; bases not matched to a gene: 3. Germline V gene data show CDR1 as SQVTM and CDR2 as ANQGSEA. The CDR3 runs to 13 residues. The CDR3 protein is CSVRGRMNTEAFF. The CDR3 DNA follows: TGCAGCGTCAGGGGGCGAATGAACACTGAAGCTTTCTTT.

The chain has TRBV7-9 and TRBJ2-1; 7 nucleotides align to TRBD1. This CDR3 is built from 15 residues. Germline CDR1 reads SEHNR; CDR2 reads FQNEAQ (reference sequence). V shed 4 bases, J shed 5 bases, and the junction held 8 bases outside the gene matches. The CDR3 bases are TGTGCCAGCAGCTCAAGGGGGCGTGAAAACAATGAGCAGTTCTTC. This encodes CASSSRGRENNEQFF.

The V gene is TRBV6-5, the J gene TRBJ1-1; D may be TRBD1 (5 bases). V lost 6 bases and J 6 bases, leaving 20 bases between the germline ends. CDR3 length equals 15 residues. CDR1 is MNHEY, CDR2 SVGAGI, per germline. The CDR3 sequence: CASSLVGQGSPEAFF. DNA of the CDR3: TGTGCCAGCAGCCTGGTAGGTCAGGGAAGTCCTGAAGCTTTCTTT.

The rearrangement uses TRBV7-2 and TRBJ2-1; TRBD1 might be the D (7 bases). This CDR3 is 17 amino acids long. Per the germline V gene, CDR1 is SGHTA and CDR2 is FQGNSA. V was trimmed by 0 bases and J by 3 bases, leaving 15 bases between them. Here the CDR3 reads CASSLAPQGGVYNEQFF. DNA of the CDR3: TGTGCCAGCAGCTTAGCGCCTCAGGGGGGAGTCTACAATGAGCAGTTCTTC.

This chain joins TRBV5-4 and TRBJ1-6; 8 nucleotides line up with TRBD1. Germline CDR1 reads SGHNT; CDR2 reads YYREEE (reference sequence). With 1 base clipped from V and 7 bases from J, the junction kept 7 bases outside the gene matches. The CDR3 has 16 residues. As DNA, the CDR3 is TGTGCCAGCAGCTTGCCCTCCCGGGACAGGAATTCACCCCTCCACTTT. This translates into CASSLPSRDRNSPLHF.

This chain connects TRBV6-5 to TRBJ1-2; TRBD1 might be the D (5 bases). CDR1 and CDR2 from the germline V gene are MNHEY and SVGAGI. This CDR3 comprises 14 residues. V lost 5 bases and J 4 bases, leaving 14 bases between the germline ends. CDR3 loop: CASSLGAGPYGYTF. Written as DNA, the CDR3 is TGTGCCAGCAGTCTCGGAGCAGGGCCCTATGGCTACACCTTC.

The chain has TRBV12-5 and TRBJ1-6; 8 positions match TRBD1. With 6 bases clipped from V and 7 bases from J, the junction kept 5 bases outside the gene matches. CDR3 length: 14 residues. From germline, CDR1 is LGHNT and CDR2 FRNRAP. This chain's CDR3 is CASGTGQVNSPLHF. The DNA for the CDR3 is TGTGCTAGTGGAACGGGACAGGTGAATTCACCCCTCCACTTT. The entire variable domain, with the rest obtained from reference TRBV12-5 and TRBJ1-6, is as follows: DARVTQTPRHKVTEMGQEVTMRCQPILGHNTVFWYRQTMMQGLELLAYFRNRAPLDDSGMPKDRFSAEMPDATLATLKIQPSEPRDSAVYFCASGTGQVNSPLHFGNGTRLTVT.

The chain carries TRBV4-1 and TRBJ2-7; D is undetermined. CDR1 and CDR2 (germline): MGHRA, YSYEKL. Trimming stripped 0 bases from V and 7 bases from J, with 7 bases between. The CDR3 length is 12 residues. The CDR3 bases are TGCGCCAGCAGCCAAGACTTAACAGAGCAGTACTTC. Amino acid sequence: CASSQDLTEQYF.

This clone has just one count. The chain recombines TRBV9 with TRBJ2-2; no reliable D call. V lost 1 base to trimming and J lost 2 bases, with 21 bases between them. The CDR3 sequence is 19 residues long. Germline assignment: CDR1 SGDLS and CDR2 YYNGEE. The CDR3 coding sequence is TGTGCCAGCAGCGTATCGGGTTTAGGTGCTGGCCGAAACACCGGGGAGCTGTTTTTT. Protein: CASSVSGLGAGRNTGELFF.

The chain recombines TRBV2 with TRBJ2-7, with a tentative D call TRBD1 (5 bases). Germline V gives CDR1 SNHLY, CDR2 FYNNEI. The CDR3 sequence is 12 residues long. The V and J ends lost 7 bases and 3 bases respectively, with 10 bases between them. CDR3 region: CASKDNNYEQYF. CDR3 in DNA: TGTGCCAGCAAGGACAACAACTACGAGCAGTACTTC.

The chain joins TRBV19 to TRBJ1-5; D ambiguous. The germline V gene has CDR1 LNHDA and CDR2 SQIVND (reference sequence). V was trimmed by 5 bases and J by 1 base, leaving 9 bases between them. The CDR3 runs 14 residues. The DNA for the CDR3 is TGTGCCAGTAGTCCCCTCCAGAGCAATCAGCCCCAGCATTTT. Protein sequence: CASSPLQSNQPQHF.

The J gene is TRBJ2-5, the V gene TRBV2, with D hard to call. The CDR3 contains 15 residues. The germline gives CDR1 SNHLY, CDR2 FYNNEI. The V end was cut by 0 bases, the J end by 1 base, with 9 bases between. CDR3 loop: CASSEAYAIQETQYF. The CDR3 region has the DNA TGTGCCAGCAGTGAAGCGTACGCTATCCAAGAGACCCAGTACTTC.

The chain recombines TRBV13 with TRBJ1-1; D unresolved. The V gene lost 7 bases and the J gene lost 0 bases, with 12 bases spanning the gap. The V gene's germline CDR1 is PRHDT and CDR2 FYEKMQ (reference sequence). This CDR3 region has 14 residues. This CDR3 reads CASTSGFLNTEAFF. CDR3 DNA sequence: TGTGCCAGCACCTCCGGGTTTCTGAACACTGAAGCTTTCTTT.

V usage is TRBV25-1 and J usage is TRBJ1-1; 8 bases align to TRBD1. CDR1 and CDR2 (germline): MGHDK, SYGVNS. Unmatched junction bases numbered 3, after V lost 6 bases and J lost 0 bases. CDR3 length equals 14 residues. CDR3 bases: TGTGCCAGCAGGTACAGGGGGATGAACACTGAAGCTTTCTTT. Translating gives CASRYRGMNTEAFF. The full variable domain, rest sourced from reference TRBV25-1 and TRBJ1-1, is EADIYQTPRYLVIGTGKKITLECSQTMGHDKMYWYQQDPGMELHLIHYSYGVNSTEKGDLSSESTVSRIRTEHFPLTLESARPSHTSQYLCASRYRGMNTEAFFGQGTRLTVV.

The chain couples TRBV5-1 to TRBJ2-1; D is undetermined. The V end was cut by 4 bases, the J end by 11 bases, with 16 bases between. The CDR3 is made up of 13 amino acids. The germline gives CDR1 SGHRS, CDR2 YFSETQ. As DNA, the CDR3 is TGCGCCAGCAGCCAGAACTTAGGAGATCAGCAGTTCTTC. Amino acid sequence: CASSQNLGDQQFF.

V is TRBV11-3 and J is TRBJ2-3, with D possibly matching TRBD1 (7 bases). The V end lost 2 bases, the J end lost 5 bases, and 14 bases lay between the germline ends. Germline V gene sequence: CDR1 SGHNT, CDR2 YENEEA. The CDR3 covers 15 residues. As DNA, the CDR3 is TGTGCCAGCAGCTTATTCCCAGGGGGAGGAGATACGCAGTATTTT. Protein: CASSLFPGGGDTQYF. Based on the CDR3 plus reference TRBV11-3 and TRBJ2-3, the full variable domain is EAGVVQSPRYKIIEKKQPVAFWCNPISGHNTLYWYLQNLGQGPELLIRYENEEAVDDSQLPKDRFSAERLKGVDSTLKIQPAELGDSAVYLCASSLFPGGGDTQYFGPGTRLTVL.

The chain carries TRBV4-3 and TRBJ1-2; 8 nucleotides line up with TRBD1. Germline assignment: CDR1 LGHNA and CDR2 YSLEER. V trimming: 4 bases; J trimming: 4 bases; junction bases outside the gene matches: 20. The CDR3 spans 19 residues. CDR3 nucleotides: TGCGCCAGCAGCCGATCTGTCAGGGGGCCCCGCCTCGCTTTCTATGGCTACACCTTC. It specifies CASSRSVRGPRLAFYGYTF.

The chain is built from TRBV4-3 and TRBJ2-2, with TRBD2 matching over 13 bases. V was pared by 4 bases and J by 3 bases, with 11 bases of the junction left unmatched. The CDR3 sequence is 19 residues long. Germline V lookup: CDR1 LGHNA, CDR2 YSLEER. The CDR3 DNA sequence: TGCGCCAGCAGCCGAGGACTAGCGGGAGTGACGGGGCACACCGGGGAGCTGTTTTTT. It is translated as CASSRGLAGVTGHTGELFF.

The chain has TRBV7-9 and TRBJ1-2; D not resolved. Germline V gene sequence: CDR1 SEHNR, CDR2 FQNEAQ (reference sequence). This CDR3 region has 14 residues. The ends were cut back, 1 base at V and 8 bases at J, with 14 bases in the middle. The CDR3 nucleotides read TGTGCCAGCAGCTTAGGATCTCCGGAGGACGGCTACACCTTC. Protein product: CASSLGSPEDGYTF.

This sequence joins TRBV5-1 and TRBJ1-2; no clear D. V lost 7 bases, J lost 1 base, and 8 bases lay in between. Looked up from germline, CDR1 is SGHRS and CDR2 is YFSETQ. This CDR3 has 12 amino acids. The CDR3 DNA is TGCGCCAGCGCAGGACTTAACTATGGCTACACCTTC. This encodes CASAGLNYGYTF.

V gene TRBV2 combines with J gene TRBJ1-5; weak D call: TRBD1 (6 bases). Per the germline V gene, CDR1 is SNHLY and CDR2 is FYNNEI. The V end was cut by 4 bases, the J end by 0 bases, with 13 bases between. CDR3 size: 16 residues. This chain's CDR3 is CASSGLGTNSNQPQHF. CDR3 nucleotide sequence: TGTGCCAGCAGTGGGCTGGGGACAAATAGCAATCAGCCCCAGCATTTT.

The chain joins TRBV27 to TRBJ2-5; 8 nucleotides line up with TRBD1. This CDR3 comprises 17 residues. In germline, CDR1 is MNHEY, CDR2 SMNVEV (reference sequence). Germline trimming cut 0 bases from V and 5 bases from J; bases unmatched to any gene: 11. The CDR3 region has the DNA TGTGCCAGCAGTTTATCGACGCACAGGGGGGTTTTGGAGACCCAGTACTTC. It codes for CASSLSTHRGVLETQYF.